The 16 T cell receptor beta chains in this list originate from one sample, sequenced in a study of T cell changes during pregnancy in multiple sclerosis. Using immunoSEQ multiplex PCR, the repertoire was profiled, and TCRdb retains in-frame clones only, with some absent. The sample shows roughly 35,000 clones, roughly 90% of them seen only once. The sample consisted of CD8+ T cells from peripheral blood mononuclear cells, taken after pregnancy. The receptor set was obtained from a female donor with multiple sclerosis, enrolled in a pregnancy study.

The table lists this clone with a few counts. CDR3 DNA: TGTGCCAGTAGTATTCGGACAGAAGCCTACAATGAGCAGTTCTTC. Protein sequence: CASSIRTEAYNEQFF. V gene TRBV19 combines with J gene TRBJ2-1; D may be TRBD1 (6 bases). The CDR3 totals 15 residues. The ends were cut back, 3 bases at V and 2 bases at J, with 11 bases in the middle. The germline V gene has CDR1 LNHDA and CDR2 SQIVND (reference sequence).

The V call is TRBV27, the J call TRBJ1-1; D is unresolved. The CDR3 is 13 amino acids. CDR1 and CDR2 (germline): MNHEY, SMNVEV (reference sequence). Trimming took 3 bases from V and 4 from J, leaving 9 bases between them. The CDR3 nucleotides read TGTGCCAGCAGTTTGGTGCATAGCACTGAAGCTTTCTTT. Translation gives CASSLVHSTEAFF.

The chain combines TRBV15 with TRBJ2-7, with 7 positions matching TRBD1. The CDR3 contains 15 residues. V shed 3 bases and J 4 bases; nucleotides not matched to a gene: 9. From germline, CDR1 is LNHNV and CDR2 YYDKDF (reference sequence). The CDR3 loop is CATSRSRQGRYEQYF. DNA for the CDR3: TGTGCCACCAGCAGGAGCCGACAGGGCCGGTACGAGCAGTACTTC.

This chain connects TRBV6-5 to TRBJ2-5, with a weak D call TRBD1 (6 bases). Trimming took off 0 bases at V and 11 bases at J, with 19 bases between the two ends. The CDR3 length is 15 residues. CDR1 and CDR2 (germline): MNHEY, SVGAGI. The CDR3 bases are TGTGCCAGCAGTTACTCGGGCAGGGGTTACGGGGAGCAGTACTTC. Its translation: CASSYSGRGYGEQYF.

The CDR3 nucleotides are TGTGCCAGCAGCGTAGTAGGGACAGGGGGCTACACAGATACGCAGTATTTT. It encodes CASSVVGTGGYTDTQYF. The J gene is TRBJ2-3, the V gene TRBV9; 12 bases align to TRBD1. Germline CDR1 and CDR2: SGDLS and YYNGEE. V lost 0 bases, J lost 2 bases, and 4 bases stayed unmatched. This CDR3 has 17 residues. The complete variable domain, with remaining parts taken from reference TRBV9 and TRBJ2-3, reads DSGVTQTPKHLITATGQRVTLRCSPRSGDLSVYWYQQSLDQGLQFLIQYYNGEERAKGNILERFSAQQFPDLHSELNLSSLELGDSALYFCASSVVGTGGYTDTQYFGPGTRLTVL.

The rearrangement joins TRBV4-2 to TRBJ2-7, with a tentative D call TRBD1 (6 bases). Germline loops: CDR1 LGHNA, CDR2 YNFKEQ. The V and J ends lost 2 bases and 5 bases respectively, with 13 bases between them. CDR3 length: 14 amino acids. The chain's CDR3 is CASSQRTEIHEQYF. Written as DNA, the CDR3 is TGTGCCAGCAGCCAAAGGACAGAGATCCACGAGCAGTACTTC.

The chain carries TRBV27 and TRBJ1-2; possibly TRBD1 for D (6 bases). The V end lost 8 bases, the J end lost 7 bases, and 26 bases lay between the germline ends. Germline V lookup: CDR1 MNHEY, CDR2 SMNVEV (reference sequence). The CDR3 is 16 amino acids. CDR3 amino acids: CASGSLSGRGRSGYTF. DNA of the CDR3: TGTGCCAGCGGTTCTCTATCGGGGCGGGGGCGCAGTGGCTACACCTTC.

The gene calls are TRBV29-1 and TRBJ2-1; TRBD1 agrees at 7 bases. CDR3 length equals 14 residues. J gave up 3 bases and V 5 bases, and 7 bases lay outside the gene matches. Germline V gene lookup returns CDR1 SQVTM and CDR2 ANQGSEA. The DNA for the CDR3 is TGCAGCGTTATGACAGGGTTGGACTACAATGAGCAGTTCTTC. This translates into CSVMTGLDYNEQFF.

CDR3 sequence (DNA): TGTGCCAGCAGCCCGAGTTGGGGCCAAAACAATGAGCAGTTCTTC. This encodes CASSPSWGQNNEQFF. The J gene is TRBJ2-1, the V gene TRBV5-5; a weak D match, TRBD1 (5 bases). Trimming shortened V by 4 bases and J by 5 bases, and 16 bases separated the two germline ends. The germline V gene has CDR1 SGHKS and CDR2 YYEKEE (reference sequence). The CDR3 totals 15 residues.

By its share, this clone is large (0.1 to 1%). V is TRBV2 and J is TRBJ2-7, with D possibly being TRBD2 (5 bases). The CDR3 extends over 13 amino acids. V was pared by 7 bases and J by 7 bases, with 17 bases between. Per the germline V gene, CDR1 is SNHLY and CDR2 is FYNNEI. In nucleotides, the CDR3 is TGTGCCAGCACTATTCGAGGGTTGGGGGAGCAGTACTTC. This translates into CASTIRGLGEQYF.

The rearrangement uses TRBV19 and TRBJ1-1, with a tentative D call TRBD1 (5 bases). Deletions cut 3 bases from V and 10 bases from J, with 9 bases between. From germline, CDR1 is LNHDA and CDR2 SQIVND (reference sequence). The CDR3 has 11 residues. CDR3 coding DNA: TGTGCCAGTAGTATGTCCGGGGGAGCTTTCTTT. It specifies CASSMSGGAFF.

The rearrangement uses TRBV9 and TRBJ2-5; D is ambiguous. CDR3 length: 15 residues. The V and J ends lost 4 bases and 0 bases respectively, with 13 bases between them. From germline, CDR1 is SGDLS and CDR2 YYNGEE. Here the CDR3 DNA reads TGTGCCAGCAGCCCAGACACACTGTACCAAGAGACCCAGTACTTC. It translates to CASSPDTLYQETQYF.

The V gene is TRBV4-3, the J gene TRBJ2-5; 14 bases match TRBD2. The V segment lost 0 bases and the J segment 0 bases; nucleotides outside the gene matches: 3. The CDR3 is 18 amino acids. Germline CDR1 and CDR2: LGHNA and YSLEER. CDR3 loop: CASSQERLAGGYQETQYF. The CDR3 nucleotides read TGCGCCAGCAGCCAAGAAAGACTAGCGGGGGGGTACCAAGAGACCCAGTACTTC.

J is TRBJ1-3 and V is TRBV29-1; D uncertain. The CDR3 consists of 12 residues. The V end was cut by 3 bases, the J end by 3 bases, with 6 bases between. Germline loops: CDR1 SQVTM, CDR2 ANQGSEA. For the CDR3, the DNA is TGCAGCGTTGACGGGGTTGGAAACACCATATATTTT. This sequence encodes CSVDGVGNTIYF.

The genes are TRBV10-3 and TRBJ2-3; the match to TRBD2 covers 12 bases. This CDR3 comprises 16 residues. The V segment lost 5 bases and the J segment 9 bases; nucleotides outside the gene matches: 12. CDR1 ENHRY and CDR2 SYGVKD come from the germline V gene. CDR3 in DNA: TGTGCCATCAGTCCCCCTAGCGGGGGGGCCGCAGGCACGCAGTATTTT. Protein product: CAISPPSGGAAGTQYF.

V is TRBV6-4 and J is TRBJ1-2; 8 bases are a match to TRBD1. V lost 0 bases to trimming and J lost 4 bases; unmatched junction nucleotides: 1. Germline V gene lookup returns CDR1 MRHNA and CDR2 SNTAGT. The CDR3 covers 14 residues. The CDR3 nucleotides read TGTGCCAGCAGTGACTCCGGACAGGGCTATGGCTACACCTTC. Residues: CASSDSGQGYGYTF.